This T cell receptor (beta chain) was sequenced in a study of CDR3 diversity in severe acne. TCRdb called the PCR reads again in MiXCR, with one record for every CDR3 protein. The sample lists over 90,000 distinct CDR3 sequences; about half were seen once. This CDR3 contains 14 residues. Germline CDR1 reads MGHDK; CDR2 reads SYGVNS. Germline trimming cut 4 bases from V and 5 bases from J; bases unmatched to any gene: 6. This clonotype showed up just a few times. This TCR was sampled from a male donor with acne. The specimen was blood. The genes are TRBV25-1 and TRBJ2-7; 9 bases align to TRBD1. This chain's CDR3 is CASSAYRDRDEQYF. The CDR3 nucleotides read TGTGCCAGCAGTGCTTACCGGGACAGGGACGAGCAGTACTTC.